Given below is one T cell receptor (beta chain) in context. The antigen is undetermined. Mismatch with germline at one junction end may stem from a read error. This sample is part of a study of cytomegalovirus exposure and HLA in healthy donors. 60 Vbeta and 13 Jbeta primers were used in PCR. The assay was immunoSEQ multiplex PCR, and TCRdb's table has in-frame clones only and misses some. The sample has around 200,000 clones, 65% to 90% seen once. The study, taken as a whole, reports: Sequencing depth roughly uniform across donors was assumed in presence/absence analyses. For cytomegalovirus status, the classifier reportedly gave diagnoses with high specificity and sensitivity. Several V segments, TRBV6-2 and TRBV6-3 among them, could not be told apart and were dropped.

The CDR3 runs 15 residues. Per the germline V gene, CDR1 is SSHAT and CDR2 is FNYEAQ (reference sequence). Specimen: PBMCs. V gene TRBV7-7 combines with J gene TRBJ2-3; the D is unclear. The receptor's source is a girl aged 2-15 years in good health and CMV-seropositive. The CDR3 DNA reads TGTGCTAGCAGCTTTTCCCCGTCGGGCACAGATACGCAGTATTTT. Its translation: CASSFSPSGTDTQYF.